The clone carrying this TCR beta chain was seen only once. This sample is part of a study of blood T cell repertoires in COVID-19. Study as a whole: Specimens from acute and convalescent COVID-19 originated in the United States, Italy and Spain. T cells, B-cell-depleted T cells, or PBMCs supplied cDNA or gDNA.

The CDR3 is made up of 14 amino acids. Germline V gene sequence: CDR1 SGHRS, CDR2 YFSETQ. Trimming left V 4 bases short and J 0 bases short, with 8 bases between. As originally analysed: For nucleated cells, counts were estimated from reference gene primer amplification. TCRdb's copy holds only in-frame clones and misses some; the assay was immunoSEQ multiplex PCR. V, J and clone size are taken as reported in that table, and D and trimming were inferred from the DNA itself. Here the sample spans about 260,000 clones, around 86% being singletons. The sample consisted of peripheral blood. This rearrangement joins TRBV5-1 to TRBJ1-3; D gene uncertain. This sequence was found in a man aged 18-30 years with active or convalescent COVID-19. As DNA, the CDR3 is TGCGCCAGCAGCCCGGGGAGCTCTGGAAACACCATATATTTT. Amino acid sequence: CASSPGSSGNTIYF.